This record looks at one T cell receptor (beta chain) sequence and its context. Treatment of the sample: randomized to nivolumab then ipilimumab (arm A) or the reverse (arm B). DNA-damaging chemotherapy had not been given to any patient beforehand. Sorted cells were live CD3+CD8+, lacking CD19 and CD56, from PBMCs. This sample was included in a study of sequential checkpoint blockade in melanoma. Whole-study context: First-line arms were nivolumab then ipilimumab, or the reverse, randomized 1:1. After both sequences, patients received maintenance nivolumab.

Sequencing used immunoSEQ multiplex PCR; TCRdb keeps in-frame clones, though not all of them. The sample lists around 9,100 clones, approximately 76% occurring once. This CDR3 is 12 amino acids long. The V end was cut by 2 bases, the J end by 3 bases, with 7 bases between. CDR1 and CDR2 (germline): GTSNPN, SVGIG (reference sequence). The chain recombines TRBV30 with TRBJ1-1; no definite D call. The clonotype originates from a human donor with melanoma. The starting material was CD8+ T cells sorted from blood (inferred from file names), obtained from a patient given nivolumab and ipilimumab in sequence. CDR3 in amino acids: CAWSIGDTEAFF. DNA for the CDR3: TGTGCCTGGAGTATCGGGGACACTGAAGCTTTCTTT.